Listed here are 29 T cell receptor beta chains from one sample, sequenced in a study of blood T cell repertoires in COVID-19. The assay was immunoSEQ multiplex PCR, and TCRdb's table has in-frame clones only and misses some. The sample has about 400,000 clones; roughly 91% are singletons. Input material: PBMCs or T cells enriched from blood (not recorded which). Receptors originate from a woman aged 25 to 39 who had recovered from COVID-19.

CDR3 coding DNA: TGTGCCAGCAGCGTGGGGGACAGGGGGCGCATTGGCTATGGCTACACCTTC. The encoded protein is CASSVGDRGRIGYGYTF. The genes are TRBV9 and TRBJ1-2; TRBD1 aligns across 12 bases. After removal of 2 bases from V and 4 bases from J, the junction contained 9 bases not matched to a gene. This CDR3 spans 17 amino acids. CDR1 SGDLS and CDR2 YYNGEE come from the germline V gene.

The gene calls are TRBV3-1 (or the pseudogene TRBV3-2) and TRBJ2-1; D might be TRBD2 (6 bases). From germline, CDR1 is LGHDT and CDR2 YNNKEL (reference sequence). The CDR3 is 12 amino acids. V shed 5 bases and J shed 6 bases, with 8 bases lying between them. This CDR3 reads CASSAGSNEQFF. In DNA, the CDR3 is TGTGCCAGCAGCGCCGGGAGCAATGAGCAGTTCTTC.

The V call is TRBV5-4, the J call TRBJ2-7; 8 bases align to TRBD1. Germline V gene data show CDR1 as SGHNT and CDR2 as YYREEE (reference sequence). Germline trimming cut 4 bases from V and 0 bases from J; bases unmatched to any gene: 6. The CDR3 spans 15 residues. DNA of the CDR3: TGTGCCAGCAGCAGGTCGGGGACAGGCTCCTACGAGCAGTACTTC. Translating gives CASSRSGTGSYEQYF. Supplemented by reference TRBV5-4 and TRBJ2-7, the full variable domain reads ETGVTQSPTHLIKTRGQQVTLRCSSQSGHNTVSWYQQALGQGPQFIFQYYREEENGRGNFPPRFSGLQFPNYSSELNVNALELDDSALYLCASSRSGTGSYEQYFGPGTRLTVT.

The table lists this clone with a count of one. The chain employs TRBV5-1 and TRBJ1-3; TRBD1 matches 8 bases. CDR1 is SGHRS and CDR2 is YFSETQ in the germline V gene. Losses at the gene ends were 3 bases for V and 4 bases for J; bases not matched to a gene: 3. This CDR3 spans 14 amino acids. CDR3 amino acids: CASSSRDRGNTIYF. CDR3 DNA: TGCGCCAGCAGCTCACGGGACAGGGGAAACACCATATATTTT.

The rearrangement links TRBV7-9 to TRBJ2-1, with 7 bases aligning to TRBD2. Germline-derived CDR1 and CDR2 are SEHNR and FQNEAQ (reference sequence). V dropped 5 bases and J dropped 9; count of bases not matched to a gene: 10. This CDR3 is built from 14 residues. The CDR3 coding sequence is TGTGCCAGCAGCCCGAAGGCGGGAGCTCCTGAGCAGTTCTTC. Its translation: CASSPKAGAPEQFF.

The chain recombines TRBV7-2 with TRBJ2-2, with TRBD1 identical over 8 bases. The CDR3 is 17 residues long. J lost 4 bases, V lost 1 base, and 8 bases had no gene match. CDR1 and CDR2 from the germline V gene are SGHTA and FQGNSA. The CDR3 region is CASSLGSPGQATGELFF. In DNA, the CDR3 is TGTGCCAGCAGCTTAGGGTCACCGGGACAGGCCACCGGGGAGCTGTTTTTT.

This rearrangement joins TRBV15 to TRBJ2-1; the match to TRBD1 covers 10 bases. Per the germline V gene, CDR1 is LNHNV and CDR2 is YYDKDF (reference sequence). The CDR3 length is 14 residues. After removal of 3 bases from V and 8 bases from J, the junction contained 4 bases not matched to a gene. The CDR3 bases are TGTGCCACCAGCAGGGGACAGGGGTTGGATGAGCAGTTCTTC. Translation gives CATSRGQGLDEQFF. The whole variable domain, filled in from reference TRBV15 and TRBJ2-1, reads DAMVIQNPRYQVTQFGKPVTLSCSQTLNHNVMYWYQQKSSQAPKLLFHYYDKDFNNEADTPDNFQSRRPNTSFCFLDIRSPGLGDTAMYLCATSRGQGLDEQFFGPGTRLTVL.

This chain uses TRBV19 with TRBJ1-6, with 7 bases lining up with TRBD1. J lost 0 bases, V lost 7 bases, and 6 bases had no gene match. Germline V CDR1 and CDR2: LNHDA, SQIVND (reference sequence). The CDR3 length is 16 residues. CDR3 region: CASTGTESSYNSPLHF. CDR3 sequence (DNA): TGTGCCAGTACGGGGACAGAGAGCTCCTATAATTCACCCCTCCACTTT.

The V and J genes are TRBV7-2 and TRBJ2-1; 8 bases agree with TRBD2. CDR1 is SGHTA and CDR2 is FQGNSA in the germline V gene. The CDR3 is made up of 15 amino acids. V trimming: 5 bases; J trimming: 5 bases; junction bases outside the gene matches: 8. The CDR3 here is CASSLLPGGHNEQFF. CDR3 nucleotides: TGTGCCAGCAGCCTCTTGCCGGGAGGGCACAATGAGCAGTTCTTC. Combining the CDR3 with reference TRBV7-2 and TRBJ2-1 gives the whole variable domain GAGVSQSPSNKVTEKGKDVELRCDPISGHTALYWYRQSLGQGLEFLIYFQGNSAPDKSGLPSDRFSAERTGGSVSTLTIQRTQQEDSAVYLCASSLLPGGHNEQFFGPGTRLTVL.

The gene calls are TRBV7-9 and TRBJ1-5; D perhaps matches TRBD1 (6 bases). The CDR3 consists of 14 residues. Germline V gives CDR1 SEHNR, CDR2 FQNEAQ (reference sequence). Trimming shortened V by 0 bases and J by 4 bases, and 7 bases separated the two germline ends. The CDR3 loop is CASSLAGANQPQHF. The CDR3 DNA sequence: TGTGCCAGCAGCTTAGCGGGGGCGAATCAGCCCCAGCATTTT.

The chain carries TRBV6-5 and TRBJ2-7, with TRBD1 as a possible D gene (6 bases). Germline lookup yields CDR1 MNHEY and CDR2 SVGAGI. The CDR3 runs 10 residues. DNA of the CDR3: TGTACTAAAGGGGGATCGGAGCAGTACTTC. This sequence encodes CTKGGSEQYF.

This sequence joins TRBV28 and TRBJ2-2; 9 nucleotides line up with TRBD2. The ends lost 6 bases at V and 2 bases at J; junction bases unmatched: 4. Looked up from germline, CDR1 is MDHEN and CDR2 is SYDVKM. This CDR3 has 15 residues. The CDR3 here is CASSLAGPNTGELFF. DNA for the CDR3: TGTGCCAGCAGCCTAGCGGGACCAAACACCGGGGAGCTGTTTTTT.

The chain's CDR3 is CASSASTGTYGYTF. The DNA for the CDR3 is TGTGCCAGCAGCGCATCGACAGGGACCTATGGCTACACCTTC. This rearrangement joins TRBV9 to TRBJ1-2; TRBD1 matches at 7 bases. Germline values: CDR1 SGDLS, CDR2 YYNGEE. Trimming took 3 bases from V and 4 from J; bases not matched to a gene: 6. There are 14 residues in the CDR3.

The J gene is TRBJ2-7, the V gene TRBV2; 8 bases align to TRBD1. The CDR3 is 14 residues long. Trimming cost V 6 bases and J 4 bases; bases outside gene matches: 8. Germline CDR1 and CDR2: SNHLY and FYNNEI. The CDR3 region has the DNA TGTGCCAGCAGAAGACAGGGGAGTCCTTACGAGCAGTACTTC. It yields the protein CASRRQGSPYEQYF.

The chain links TRBV11-2 to TRBJ2-2, with D possibly matching TRBD1 (5 bases). Per germline, CDR1 SGHAT and CDR2 FQNNGV. V was cut by 5 bases and J by 6 bases, with 7 bases left in between. The CDR3 covers 12 residues. The CDR3 bases are TGTGCCAGCAGCGGGGCCCCCGGGGAGCTGTTTTTT. Translating it yields CASSGAPGELFF.

The genes are TRBV7-5 and TRBJ1-3; the table's D gene call, TRBD1, was not cross checked with the DNA. TRBV7-5 is reported as a pseudogene. The length of the CDR3 is 16 residues. As DNA, the CDR3 is TGTGCCAGTCAGAATTATCTTAAAAGACAGGGAAACACCATATATTTT. This encodes CASQNYLKRQGNTIYF.

The rearrangement joins TRBV27 to TRBJ2-7; D might be TRBD1 (6 bases). Germline V gene lookup returns CDR1 MNHEY and CDR2 SMNVEV (reference sequence). Trimming removed 4 bases from V and 2 bases from J, with 21 bases in between. This CDR3 is built from 17 residues. Written as DNA, the CDR3 is TGTGCCAGCAGTTCTTATTTGGTTACAGGGCTTACCTACGAGCAGTACTTC. Its translation: CASSSYLVTGLTYEQYF.

The chain employs TRBV6-5 and TRBJ1-2; D might be TRBD1 (6 bases). The germline V gene encodes CDR1 MNHEY and CDR2 SVGAGI. This CDR3 comprises 13 residues. Trimming took 5 bases from V and 2 from J, leaving 9 bases between them. This CDR3 is CASSRGQNYGYTF. In nucleotides, the CDR3 is TGTGCCAGCAGTCGTGGACAGAACTATGGCTACACCTTC.

This clone was counted between two and nine times. The V gene is TRBV4-1, the J gene TRBJ1-1, with D maybe TRBD1 (5 bases). Trimming left V 1 base short and J 0 bases short, with 15 bases between. Germline CDR1 reads MGHRA; CDR2 reads YSYEKL. CDR3 length: 17 residues. CDR3 sequence: CASSQAGVGAVNTEAFF. The CDR3, as DNA: TGCGCCAGCAGCCAAGCTGGGGTAGGGGCCGTGAACACTGAAGCTTTCTTT.

V and J are TRBV4-1 and TRBJ2-7; 7 nucleotides line up with TRBD2. The V gene's germline CDR1 is MGHRA and CDR2 YSYEKL. J was trimmed by 3 bases and V by 1 base; bases with no gene match: 3. This CDR3 is 14 amino acids long. The DNA for the CDR3 is TGCGCCAGCAGCCAAGTGGCGGGAGACTACGAGCAGTACTTC. Translating it yields CASSQVAGDYEQYF.

Only a few counts were recorded for this clone. This chain uses TRBV19 with TRBJ1-5, with TRBD1 as a possible D gene (6 bases). Germline lookup yields CDR1 LNHDA and CDR2 SQIVND (reference sequence). Trimming removed 4 bases from V and 0 bases from J, with 13 bases in between. The CDR3 has 16 amino acids. The CDR3 region is CASSTPGHYSNQPQHF. Here the CDR3 DNA reads TGTGCCAGTAGTACCCCGGGACACTATAGCAATCAGCCCCAGCATTTT.

The CDR3 spells CASSVGSYRVNPEAFF. CDR3 in DNA: TGTGCCAGCAGCGTAGGAAGCTACAGGGTCAATCCTGAAGCTTTCTTT. This rearrangement joins TRBV9 to TRBJ1-1; weak D call: TRBD1 (6 bases). The germline CDR1 and CDR2 sequences are SGDLS and YYNGEE. Trimming left V 0 bases short and J 6 bases short, with 18 bases between. The length of the CDR3 is 16 residues.

The count of this clone is one. The chain recombines TRBV18 with TRBJ1-5; a weak D match, TRBD1 (5 bases). The CDR3 is 16 residues long. Germline CDR1 reads KGHSH; CDR2 reads LQKENI. V shed 6 bases and J shed 4 bases, with 19 bases lying between them. The CDR3 reads CASSPGHPGANQPQHF. CDR3 DNA sequence: TGTGCCAGCTCCCCCGGACACCCTGGGGCTAATCAGCCCCAGCATTTT.

The chain links TRBV30 to TRBJ2-3; 7 nucleotides agree with TRBD1. Per germline, CDR1 GTSNPN and CDR2 SVGIG (reference sequence). CDR3 length equals 12 residues. The V segment lost 4 bases and the J segment 6 bases; nucleotides outside the gene matches: 4. The CDR3 here is CAWNIQGDTQYF. The CDR3 region has the DNA TGTGCCTGGAACATACAGGGGGATACGCAGTATTTT. Variable domain in full (rest from reference TRBV30 and TRBJ2-3): SQTIHQWPATLVQPVGSPLSLECTVEGTSNPNLYWYRQAAGRGLQLLFYSVGIGQISSEVPQNLSASRPQDRQFILSSKKLLLSDSGFYLCAWNIQGDTQYFGPGTRLTVL.

This clone was seen only once. This rearrangement joins TRBV2 to TRBJ2-7; D possibly corresponds to TRBD2 (5 bases). This CDR3 has 13 amino acids. Deletions cut 10 bases from V and 4 bases from J, with 17 bases between. Looked up from germline, CDR1 is SNHLY and CDR2 is FYNNEI. The CDR3 bases are TGTGCCACGAGGAGAAATCTAGCTTACGAGCAGTACTTC. Protein: CATRRNLAYEQYF.

V usage is TRBV30 and J usage is TRBJ1-5; TRBD1 is a possible D gene (5 bases). Trimming shortened V by 2 bases and J by 4 bases, and 9 bases separated the two germline ends. This CDR3 region has 13 residues. Germline V CDR1 and CDR2: GTSNPN, SVGIG (reference sequence). The CDR3 loop reads CAWSKGENQPQHF. CDR3 DNA sequence: TGTGCCTGGAGTAAAGGGGAAAATCAGCCCCAGCATTTT.

The genes are TRBV19 and TRBJ2-5; 9 bases are a match to TRBD1. Germline CDR1 and CDR2: LNHDA and SQIVND (reference sequence). The CDR3 contains 14 residues. J gave up 5 bases and V 4 bases, and 5 bases lay outside the gene matches. CDR3 in amino acids: CASSKGDRGETQYF. The CDR3 nucleotides are TGTGCCAGTAGTAAGGGAGACAGGGGGGAGACCCAGTACTTC.

The chain recombines TRBV11-2 with TRBJ2-7, with 12 nucleotides matching TRBD2. Germline loops: CDR1 SGHAT, CDR2 FQNNGV. This CDR3 contains 16 residues. Unmatched junction bases numbered 1, after V lost 1 base and J lost 0 bases. CDR3 sequence: CASSLGGLAGSYEQYF. As DNA, the CDR3 is TGTGCCAGCAGCTTAGGGGGACTAGCGGGCTCCTACGAGCAGTACTTC. Full variable domain (remainder filled in from reference TRBV11-2 and TRBJ2-7): EAGVAQSPRYKIIEKRQSVAFWCNPISGHATLYWYQQILGQGPKLLIQFQNNGVVDDSQLPKDRFSAERLKGVDSTLKIQPAKLEDSAVYLCASSLGGLAGSYEQYFGPGTRLTVT.

This clone occurred once. V usage is TRBV7-2 and J usage is TRBJ2-5, with 7 bases fitting TRBD2. CDR1 is SGHTA, CDR2 FQGNSA, per germline. With V trimmed by 3 bases and J by 4 bases, 8 bases remained unmatched. The CDR3 runs to 15 residues. The CDR3 sequence: CASSFPGGYRETQYF. The CDR3, as DNA: TGTGCCAGCAGCTTCCCCGGGGGGTACCGAGAGACCCAGTACTTC.